This is a list of T cell receptor beta chains from one sample in a study of blood T cell repertoires in COVID-19. TCRdb's copy holds only in-frame clones and misses some; the assay was immunoSEQ multiplex PCR. The sample contains a few hundred thousand clones, around 82% of which appear only once. The sequencing sample was made of PBMCs or T cells enriched from blood (not recorded which). The receptors were gathered from a man aged 25 to 40 with acute COVID-19. Each CDR3 is given with its conserved first and last residue. D genes are given only for firm matches. A clone size is listed for some rows: how often the clone was seen (once, few, many), or a class if it is expanded.

j_call d_call v_call clone_size cdr3_aa cdr3_nt
TRBJ1-2 - TRBV11-2 few CASSLLAKFGYTF TGTGCCAGCAGCCTTCTCGCGAAGTTTGGCTACACCTTC
TRBJ2-5 TRBD2 TRBV7-2 once CASSFPSPGLAGETQYF TGTGCCAGCAGCTTCCCTTCTCCCGGACTAGCTGGAGAGACCCAGTACTTC
TRBJ2-7 TRBD1 TRBV7-9 - CASRKGQTLLKDEQYF TGTGCCAGCAGGAAGGGACAGACGCTTCTGAAGGACGAGCAGTACTTC
TRBJ1-2 - TRBV7-9 - CASSRRGEGDYGYTF TGTGCCAGCAGCCGTCGCGGGGAGGGGGACTATGGCTACACCTTC
TRBJ2-7 TRBD1 TRBV29-1 - CSVEDGRQGRYF TGCAGCGTTGAAGATGGGAGACAGGGACGGTACTTC
TRBJ1-4 TRBD1 TRBV4-1 few CASSQEVRQGIQKLFF TGCGCCAGCAGCCAAGAAGTAAGACAGGGAATCCAAAAACTGTTTTTT
TRBJ2-1 TRBD1 TRBV11-3 - CASSYGQGASNEQFF TGTGCCAGCAGTTACGGACAGGGGGCCTCCAATGAGCAGTTCTTC
TRBJ2-1 - TRBV5-1 - CASSLTGMDEQFF TGCGCCAGCAGCTTGACAGGGATGGATGAGCAGTTCTTC
TRBJ2-3 - TRBV18 once CASSPEGRRRDTQYF TGTGCCAGCTCACCGGAGGGGAGAAGGAGAGATACGCAGTATTTT
TRBJ1-5 - TRBV5-5 - CASSSGGNSNQPQHF TGTGCCAGCAGCTCTGGGGGGAATAGCAATCAGCCCCAGCATTTT
TRBJ2-1 TRBD2 TRBV19 - CASSIDRGGVDEQFF TGTGCCAGTAGTATAGATCGGGGAGGGGTGGATGAGCAGTTCTTC
TRBJ1-2 - TRBV7-2 - CASSQVGGIGYTF TGTGCCAGCAGCCAAGTAGGGGGAATAGGCTACACCTTC
TRBJ1-2 - TRBV19 - CASSISPGGGERTF TGTGCCAGTAGTATCTCCCCAGGAGGAGGAGAACGAACCTTC
TRBJ1-1 - TRBV6-5 - CASSPTWGPTEAFF TGTGCCAGCAGTCCAACGTGGGGGCCCACTGAAGCTTTCTTT
TRBJ2-3 TRBD2 TRBV30 - CAWSKSGASTDTQYF TGTGCCTGGAGTAAAAGCGGGGCTAGCACAGATACGCAGTATTTT
TRBJ1-5 - TRBV6-2/TRBV6-3 - CASSDSDTAQPQHF TGTGCCAGCAGCGACTCGGACACGGCGCAGCCCCAGCATTTT
TRBJ2-1 TRBD2 TRBV4-1 - CASSLAGTNYNEQFF TGCGCCAGCAGCCTAGCGGGGACTAATTACAATGAGCAGTTCTTC
TRBJ1-6 - TRBV2 few CAQRSLGNSPLHF TGTGCCCAAAGGAGTCTTGGGAATTCACCCCTCCACTTT
TRBJ1-4 - TRBV30 - CAWSPRRAVTNEKLFF TGTGCCTGGAGTCCCCGGCGAGCGGTAACTAATGAAAAACTGTTTTTT
TRBJ1-2 TRBD1 TRBV19 few CASSGQAGVYGYTF TGTGCCAGTAGCGGACAGGCAGGTGTCTATGGCTACACCTTC
TRBJ1-3 - TRBV12-3/TRBV12-4 - CASSQGAGNTIYF TGTGCCAGCAGTCAGGGCGCAGGAAACACCATATATTTT
TRBJ1-2 - TRBV9 - CASSVGRALYGYTF TGTGCCAGCAGCGTCGGCAGGGCCCTCTATGGCTACACCTTC
TRBJ1-4 - TRBV2 few CASSDPNEKLFF TGTGCCAGCAGTGATCCGAATGAAAAACTGTTTTTT
TRBJ2-5 - TRBV6-5 - CASSYSRGYETQYF TGTGCCAGCAGTTACTCGAGGGGGTACGAGACCCAGTACTTC
TRBJ2-3 - TRBV7-9 once CASSLGEGGPRYF TGTGCCAGCAGCTTAGGTGAGGGGGGGCCGAGGTATTTT
TRBJ2-5 - TRBV7-9 - CASSLGGPAVETQYF TGTGCCAGCAGCTTAGGGGGGCCCGCTGTGGAGACCCAGTACTTC
TRBJ2-7 TRBD1 TRBV5-1 - CASSPGGTGVYEQYF TGCGCCAGCAGCCCGGGCGGGACAGGGGTCTACGAGCAGTACTTC
TRBJ1-1 - TRBV5-1 - CASSQRVQGTEAFF TGCGCCAGCAGCCAGAGGGTCCAGGGGACTGAAGCTTTCTTT
TRBJ1-2 TRBD1 TRBV27 - CASSQAGGAGGYTF TGTGCCAGCAGCCAGGCAGGGGGCGCAGGTGGCTACACCTTC
TRBJ2-2 - TRBV3-1/TRBV3-2 - CASSQQTGTQNTGELFF TGTGCCAGCAGCCAACAAACCGGGACACAGAACACCGGGGAGCTGTTTTTT
TRBJ2-3 - TRBV28 - CASSFGPGDTQYF TGTGCCAGCAGTTTCGGCCCGGGGGATACGCAGTATTTT
TRBJ1-1 - TRBV14 - CASSFRRGSTEAFF TGTGCCAGCAGTTTTAGGCGGGGATCCACTGAAGCTTTCTTT